The 22 T cell receptor beta chains below all came from one sample that was sequenced in a study of radiotherapy plus CTLA-4 blockade in lung cancer. The data were produced by immunoSEQ multiplex PCR, yet TCRdb's version contains in-frame clones alone and is incomplete. The table lists more than 30,000 clones, over 75% of them singletons. Sequences were derived from peripheral blood, sampled from a patient treated with radiotherapy plus ipilimumab. The receptors here all came from a human donor with non-small cell lung cancer that progressed on radiotherapy plus ipilimumab.

The genes are TRBV4-1 and TRBJ2-1, with D maybe TRBD1 (5 bases). In germline, CDR1 is MGHRA, CDR2 YSYEKL. The CDR3 length is 16 residues. V was shortened by 2 bases and J by 1 base, with 12 bases between the two germline ends. CDR3 loop: CASSQPGRRSYNEQFF. The CDR3 region has the DNA TGCGCCAGCAGCCAACCAGGGCGGCGGTCCTACAATGAGCAGTTCTTC.

This rearrangement joins TRBV7-9 to TRBJ2-1; TRBD1 agrees at 9 bases. The CDR3 sequence is 15 residues long. Germline CDR1 reads SEHNR; CDR2 reads FQNEAQ (reference sequence). J lost 9 bases, V lost 5 bases, and 11 bases had no gene match. The DNA for the CDR3 is TGTGCCAGCAGCCGGGGACAGGGAGGCGTCGGTGAGCAGTTCTTC. It yields the protein CASSRGQGGVGEQFF.

The rearrangement links TRBV27 to TRBJ2-5; 8 bases agree with TRBD1. The end of the DNA aligns better with TRBJ2-7, so the J call may be wrong. Germline V gene lookup returns CDR1 MNHEY and CDR2 SMNVEV (reference sequence). The CDR3 is 15 amino acids. The CDR3 protein is CASSFGQGRTYEQYF. The DNA of the CDR3 is TGTGCCAGCAGTTTCGGACAGGGCCGCACCTACGAGCAGTACTTC.

This chain joins TRBV7-9 and TRBJ1-2; TRBD1 is a possible D gene (5 bases). V lost 1 base, J lost 2 bases, and 11 bases lay in between. The CDR3 covers 15 residues. Germline lookup yields CDR1 SEHNR and CDR2 FQNEAQ (reference sequence). For the CDR3, the DNA is TGTGCCAGCAGCTTAGAAACGGCAGGGAACTATGGCTACACCTTC. It specifies CASSLETAGNYGYTF.

The chain combines TRBV19 with TRBJ1-2; D is undetermined. The CDR3 totals 13 residues. CDR1 and CDR2 from the germline V gene are LNHDA and SQIVND (reference sequence). Trimming removed 5 bases from V and 10 bases from J, with 17 bases in between. The CDR3 reads CASSEPPARDYTF. As DNA, the CDR3 is TGTGCCAGTAGTGAACCTCCGGCGAGGGACTACACCTTC.

CDR3 DNA sequence: TGTGCCAGCAGTTTTGTCGCAGGGGTGAACACCGGGGAGCTGTTTTTT. This sequence encodes CASSFVAGVNTGELFF. This rearrangement joins TRBV27 to TRBJ2-2; a weak D match, TRBD1 (6 bases). This CDR3 spans 16 amino acids. The germline gives CDR1 MNHEY, CDR2 SMNVEV (reference sequence). With 3 bases removed from V and 1 base from J, the gap between germline ends came to 12 bases.

The V and J genes are TRBV9 and TRBJ2-3; TRBD1 aligns across 7 bases. CDR1 is SGDLS and CDR2 is YYNGEE in the germline V gene. V was pared by 4 bases and J by 4 bases, with 9 bases of the junction left unmatched. The CDR3 consists of 15 residues. CDR3 region: CASSTRGRVPDTQYF. The CDR3 coding sequence is TGTGCCAGCAGCACGAGGGGGCGCGTCCCAGATACGCAGTATTTT. The variable domain in full, completed from reference TRBV9 and TRBJ2-3, reads DSGVTQTPKHLITATGQRVTLRCSPRSGDLSVYWYQQSLDQGLQFLIQYYNGEERAKGNILERFSAQQFPDLHSELNLSSLELGDSALYFCASSTRGRVPDTQYFGPGTRLTVL.

In this sample, this clone turned up a few times. V is TRBV7-3 and J is TRBJ2-3; 7 nucleotides line up with TRBD2. CDR3 length: 15 residues. In germline, CDR1 is SGHTA, CDR2 FQGTGA. V lost 2 bases and J lost 1; bases outside the gene matches: 3. CDR3 bases: TGTGCCAGCAGCTTAGACGCGGGGGGCACAGATACGCAGTATTTT. This gives the protein CASSLDAGGTDTQYF.

The gene calls are TRBV11-2 and TRBJ1-1; TRBD1 is a possible D gene (6 bases). This CDR3 is built from 15 residues. The V gene's germline CDR1 is SGHAT and CDR2 FQNNGV. Trimming pared 0 bases from V and 1 base from J, leaving 9 bases between. The CDR3 here is CASSLEGRGNTEAFF. CDR3 in DNA: TGTGCCAGCAGCTTAGAGGGCAGGGGGAACACTGAAGCTTTCTTT. Full variable domain (missing parts from reference TRBV11-2 and TRBJ1-1): EAGVAQSPRYKIIEKRQSVAFWCNPISGHATLYWYQQILGQGPKLLIQFQNNGVVDDSQLPKDRFSAERLKGVDSTLKIQPAKLEDSAVYLCASSLEGRGNTEAFFGQGTRLTVV.

V gene TRBV7-3 combines with J gene TRBJ2-1; 7 positions agree with TRBD2. CDR3 length: 16 amino acids. The ends lost 4 bases at V and 4 bases at J; junction bases unmatched: 10. The germline gives CDR1 SGHTA, CDR2 FQGTGA. CDR3 sequence reads: CASSSRRAGEYNEQFF. CDR3 nucleotides: TGTGCCAGCAGCTCCCGTAGGGCGGGGGAGTACAATGAGCAGTTCTTC.

Only one count was recorded for this clone. The J gene is TRBJ1-2, the V gene TRBV18; TRBD1 matches at 9 bases. Trimming cost V 0 bases and J 7 bases; bases outside gene matches: 12. Germline V CDR1 and CDR2: KGHSH, LQKENI. The CDR3 extends over 17 amino acids. In DNA form, the CDR3 reads TGTGCCAGCTCACCACCGGGACAGGGCTATTTAGTAGGTGGCTACACCTTC. Amino acids: CASSPPGQGYLVGGYTF.

Points on this clone: The sample holds other DNA sequences that translate to the same CDR3. The chain carries TRBV19 and TRBJ1-2; 11 nucleotides line up with TRBD1. The CDR3 sequence is 13 residues long. V was pared by 3 bases and J by 8 bases, with 2 bases of the junction left unmatched. Germline V gene lookup returns CDR1 LNHDA and CDR2 SQIVND (reference sequence). CDR3 in amino acids: CASSMGQGEGYTF. The CDR3, as DNA: TGTGCCAGTAGTATGGGACAGGGGGAAGGCTACACCTTC.

The chain is built from TRBV7-3 and TRBJ1-6; 8 bases align to TRBD1. Trimming removed 1 base from V and 6 bases from J; junction bases left unmatched: 11. The CDR3 length is 18 residues. Germline CDR1 SGHTA, CDR2 FQGTGA. The CDR3 protein is CASSLIGRGTGINSPLHF. In DNA, the CDR3 is TGTGCCAGCAGCTTAATCGGGAGAGGGACAGGAATTAATTCACCCCTCCACTTT.

In this sample, this clone turned up once. The chain combines TRBV7-3 with TRBJ2-6; D might be TRBD1 (6 bases). CDR3 size: 17 residues. CDR1 is SGHTA, CDR2 FQGTGA, per germline. V dropped 5 bases and J dropped 0 bases, with 14 bases sitting between them. CDR3 nucleotides: TGTGCCAGCAGCCCCCCAACAGGGCGCTCTGGGGCCAACGTCCTGACTTTC. Residues: CASSPPTGRSGANVLTF.

The chain recombines TRBV6-6 with TRBJ2-7; TRBD1 is a possible D gene (6 bases). CDR3 size: 14 residues. V dropped 5 bases and J dropped 3 bases, with 14 bases sitting between them. CDR1 and CDR2 (germline): MNHNY, SVGAGI (reference sequence). The CDR3 nucleotides read TGTGCCAGCAGTGCCCAGGGGACCATCTACGAGCAGTACTTC. Protein sequence: CASSAQGTIYEQYF.

The rearrangement links TRBV7-8 to TRBJ1-4; 7 bases are shared with TRBD1. J gave up 10 bases and V 5 bases, and 7 bases lay outside the gene matches. Looked up from germline, CDR1 is SGHVS and CDR2 is FQNEAQ. CDR3 length: 13 residues. The CDR3 here is CASSVDRVGKLFF. In nucleotides, the CDR3 is TGTGCCAGCAGCGTTGACAGGGTCGGAAAACTGTTTTTT. Full variable domain (rest looked up from reference TRBV7-8 and TRBJ1-4): GAGVSQSPRYKVAKRGQDVALRCDPISGHVSLFWYQQALGQGPEFLTYFQNEAQLDKSGLPSDRFFAERPEGSVSTLKIQRTQQEDSAVYLCASSVDRVGKLFFGSGTQLSVL.

This chain connects TRBV7-8 to TRBJ1-1; 9 positions match TRBD1. The CDR3 spans 16 residues. CDR1 and CDR2 (germline): SGHVS, FQNEAQ. With V trimmed by 0 bases and J by 5 bases, 7 bases remained unmatched. The CDR3 is CASSLADTGGLTEAFF. The CDR3 nucleotides read TGTGCCAGCAGCTTAGCGGATACAGGGGGCTTGACTGAAGCTTTCTTT.

This clone is a singleton in its sample. The rearrangement uses TRBV18 and TRBJ1-1, with 7 bases fitting TRBD1. This CDR3 spans 13 amino acids. V shed 1 base, J shed 6 bases, and the junction held 2 bases outside the gene matches. Germline CDR1 reads KGHSH; CDR2 reads LQKENI. The CDR3 is CASSPQGAAEAFF. The CDR3 coding sequence is TGTGCCAGCTCACCACAGGGGGCAGCTGAAGCTTTCTTT. Full variable domain (outside the CDR3, taken from reference TRBV18 and TRBJ1-1): NAGVMQNPRHLVRRRGQEARLRCSPMKGHSHVYWYRQLPEEGLKFMVYLQKENIIDESGMPKERFSAEFPKEGPSILRIQQVVRGDSAAYFCASSPQGAAEAFFGQGTRLTVV.

The rearrangement uses TRBV4-3 and TRBJ2-2, with a possible D match to TRBD1 (6 bases). The germline V gene has CDR1 LGHNA and CDR2 YSLEER. The CDR3 sequence is 17 residues long. Trimming pared 0 bases from V and 1 base from J, leaving 12 bases between. CDR3 nucleotide sequence: TGCGCCAGCAGCCAAGAACTTTTACAGGGGAACACCGGGGAGCTGTTTTTT. It codes for CASSQELLQGNTGELFF.

This chain uses TRBV5-4 with TRBJ2-1; no definite D call. In germline, CDR1 is SGHNT, CDR2 YYREEE (reference sequence). With 3 bases removed from V and 5 bases from J, the gap between germline ends came to 9 bases. The CDR3 consists of 13 residues. For the CDR3, the DNA is TGTGCCAGCAGCTCACAGCCCGACAATGAGCAGTTCTTC. This encodes CASSSQPDNEQFF.

V and J are TRBV2 and TRBJ1-6; TRBD1 agrees at 9 bases. V gave up 6 bases and J gave up 4 bases; unmatched junction bases: 4. Germline CDR1 and CDR2: SNHLY and FYNNEI. There are 15 residues in the CDR3. CDR3 bases: TGTGCCAGCAGGGGGGGACAGGGTTATAATTCACCCCTCCACTTT. Encoded protein: CASRGGQGYNSPLHF. The whole variable domain, remainder taken from reference TRBV2 and TRBJ1-6, is EPEVTQTPSHQVTQMGQEVILRCVPISNHLYFYWYRQILGQKVEFLVSFYNNEISEKSEIFDDQFSVERPDGSNFTLKIRSTKLEDSAMYFCASRGGQGYNSPLHFGNGTRLTVT.

Points on this clone: Relative to the germline gene, one junction end is altered; a read error may explain this. This sequence joins TRBV9 and TRBJ2-2; TRBD1 is a possible D gene (5 bases). This CDR3 spans 14 amino acids. Germline V gives CDR1 SGDLS, CDR2 YYNGEE. This chain's CDR3 is CASTVGQNTGELFF. In DNA form, the CDR3 reads TGTGCCAGCACCGTAGGACAGAACACCGGGGAGCTGTTTTTT.